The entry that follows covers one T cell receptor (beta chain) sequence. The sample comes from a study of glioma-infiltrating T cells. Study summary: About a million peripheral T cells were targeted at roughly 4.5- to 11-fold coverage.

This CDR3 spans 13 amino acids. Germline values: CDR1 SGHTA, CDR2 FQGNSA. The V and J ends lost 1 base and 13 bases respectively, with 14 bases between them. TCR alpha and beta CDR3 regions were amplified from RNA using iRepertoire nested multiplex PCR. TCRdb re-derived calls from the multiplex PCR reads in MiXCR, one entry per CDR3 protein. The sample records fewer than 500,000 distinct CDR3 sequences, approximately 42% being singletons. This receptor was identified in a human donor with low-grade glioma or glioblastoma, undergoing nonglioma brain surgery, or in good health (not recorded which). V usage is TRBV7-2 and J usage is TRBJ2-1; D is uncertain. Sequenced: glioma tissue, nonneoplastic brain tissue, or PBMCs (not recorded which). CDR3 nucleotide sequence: TGTGCCAGCAGCTTAGGCGCCGCCCGGACCCAGTTCTTC. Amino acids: CASSLGAARTQFF.